This is a list of T cell receptor beta chains from one sample in a study of OX40 agonist ivuxolimab in advanced cancers. The assay was immunoSEQ multiplex PCR, and TCRdb's table has in-frame clones only and misses some. The sample records about 16,000 clones, 77% being singletons. The sequences come from CD4+ or CD8+ T cells sorted from blood, collected in a trial of the OX40 agonist ivuxolimab. The source is an adult with an advanced solid tumor such as melanoma, head and neck, liver or kidney cancer. The CDR3 runs from the conserved cysteine through the conserved F or W. The D gene is left open where the match is weak. Only some rows state a clone size, as once, few, many or a class for expanded clones.

j_call v_call d_call clone_size cdr3_nt cdr3_aa
TRBJ2-7 TRBV14 TRBD1 NA TGTGCCAGCAGCCATTGGACAGGGAGCTCCTACGAGCAGTACTTC CASSHWTGSSYEQYF
TRBJ2-7 TRBV2 TRBD1 NA TGTGCCAGCACTAGAACAGGGGATTACGAGCAGTACTTC CASTRTGDYEQYF
TRBJ1-1 TRBV6-5 NA few TGTGCCAGCAGAGAAACCGACAGATTAAACACTGAAGCTTTCTTT CASRETDRLNTEAFF
TRBJ2-5 TRBV9 TRBD2 NA TGTGCCAGCAGCGTCGGACTAGCGAGCTACCAAGAGACCCAGTACTTC CASSVGLASYQETQYF
TRBJ2-6 TRBV7-9 NA NA TGTGCCAGCAGCTTTGATAGCACCGGGGCCAACGTCCTGACTTTC CASSFDSTGANVLTF
TRBJ1-2 TRBV27 NA NA TGTGCCAGCAGATCAGGACCCATGCGGGGCTACACCTTC CASRSGPMRGYTF
TRBJ1-2 TRBV9 NA medium-sized TGTGCCAGCAGCGTAGTTGAGGGCCTGGGCTACACCTTC CASSVVEGLGYTF
TRBJ1-5 TRBV4-3 NA once TGCGCCAGCAGCCAAGATTACAATCAGCCCCAGCATTTT CASSQDYNQPQHF
TRBJ2-7 TRBV7-2 NA NA TGTGCCAGCAGATATACTATTTCCTACGAGCAGTACTTC CASRYTISYEQYF
TRBJ2-1 TRBV11-1 NA NA TGTGCCAGCAGCTTAGCGTACGGGGGACCCCTCTACAATGAGCAGTTCTTC CASSLAYGGPLYNEQFF
TRBJ1-5 TRBV7-8 NA NA TGTGCCAGCAGCTTAGAATTTCTCCCAGGGATTGACGGCAATCAGCCCCAGCATTTT CASSLEFLPGIDGNQPQHF
TRBJ2-5 TRBV10-3 TRBD1 medium-sized TGTGCCATCAGTGGGGGACAGGGGTTGACAGAGACCCAGTACTTC CAISGGQGLTETQYF
TRBJ2-2 TRBV27 TRBD1 NA TGTGCCAGCAGTTCCAGGGGGCCCGGGGAGCTGTTTTTT CASSSRGPGELFF
TRBJ2-1 TRBV27 TRBD2 NA TGTGCCAGCACCCACCGGGGGGGCGCCTACAATGAGCAGTTCTTC CASTHRGGAYNEQFF
TRBJ2-7 TRBV11-3 NA NA TGTGCCAGCAGCTTCGGTCCCGACAGTTACGAGCAGTACTTC CASSFGPDSYEQYF
TRBJ2-7 TRBV6-1 NA NA TGTGCCAGCAGCCTAATATACAAGGAGGGAGGCGAGCAGTACTTC CASSLIYKEGGEQYF
TRBJ2-3 TRBV10-3 TRBD1 NA TGTGCCATCCACGACAGGGGGTCCAGCACAGATACGCAGTATTTT CAIHDRGSSTDTQYF
TRBJ1-5 TRBV13 NA NA TGTGCCAGCAGTCTGGGGGGGGCTCAGCCCCAGCATTTT CASSLGGAQPQHF
TRBJ2-6 TRBV5-1 NA once TGCGCCAGCAGCTGGACTGACTCTGGGGCCAACGTCCTGACTTTC CASSWTDSGANVLTF
TRBJ1-1 TRBV7-8 NA NA TGTGCCAGCAGCTCGTTCCCCGGGCCCCGGGGGACTGAAGCTTTCTTT CASSSFPGPRGTEAFF
TRBJ1-2 TRBV27 NA NA TGTGCCAGCAGACAGGGCGCGTATGGCTACACCTTC CASRQGAYGYTF
TRBJ1-1 TRBV6-1 NA medium-sized TGTGCCAGCAGGAGGTACACTGAAGCTTTCTTT CASRRYTEAFF
TRBJ2-5 TRBV25-1 NA NA TGTGCCAGCAGTGGTGGGGCCGCGGAGACCCAGTACTTC CASSGGAAETQYF
TRBJ2-2 TRBV5-1 TRBD1 NA TGCGCCAGCAGCCACCCTTGGGGACAGGGGGCCGTCCGGGAGCTGTTTTTT CASSHPWGQGAVRELFF
TRBJ2-1 TRBV6-1 NA few TGTGCCAGCAGTTCAAGGGAGTGGGTTAATGAGCAGTTCTTC CASSSREWVNEQFF
TRBJ2-3 TRBV27 NA NA TGTGCCAGCACCACCTCCGGGACACTAAGCACAGATACGCAGTATTTT CASTTSGTLSTDTQYF
TRBJ1-1 TRBV18 NA NA TGTGCCAGCTCACCTCCGTTACGTTTGGGGTTTTTGAACACTGAAGCTTTCTTT CASSPPLRLGFLNTEAFF
TRBJ1-3 TRBV29-1 TRBD1 few TGCAGCGTCCAGGGGGCGGGAGGAAACACCATATATTTT CSVQGAGGNTIYF
TRBJ2-7 TRBV4-1 TRBD1 NA TGCGCCAGCAGCTACCTAACCGGGACAGCCTACGAGCAGTACTTC CASSYLTGTAYEQYF
TRBJ1-1 TRBV11-2 NA NA TGTGCCAGCAGCCATCAGGGCGGGACTGAAGCTTTCTTT CASSHQGGTEAFF
TRBJ2-1 TRBV7-3 TRBD1 NA TGTGCCAGCAGCTTAAGACAGGGGGCTTACAATGAGCAGTTCTTC CASSLRQGAYNEQFF
TRBJ1-1 TRBV4-1 NA NA TGCGCCAGCAGCCAGGGGGCTACTGAAGCTTTCTTT CASSQGATEAFF
TRBJ1-6 TRBV11-3 NA NA TGTGCCAGCAGCTTATCAGGGGAGGCATATTATAATTCACCCCTCCACTTT CASSLSGEAYYNSPLHF
TRBJ2-7 TRBV2 NA NA TGTGCCAGCAGGGATACCCGGGGATTCGGGGCCTACGAGCAGTACTTC CASRDTRGFGAYEQYF
TRBJ1-1 TRBV5-5 NA NA TGTGCCAGCAGCCGCGATTTCGGGGCCGACACTGAAGCTTTCTTT CASSRDFGADTEAFF
TRBJ1-1 TRBV5-6 NA NA TGTGCCAGCAGCTTGGTTGGAACCGAAGCTTTCTTT CASSLVGTEAFF
TRBJ2-5 TRBV11-2 TRBD2 few TGTGCCAGCAGCTTAGGTCTAGCGGAGCTGGGGGCCCAGTACTTC CASSLGLAELGAQYF
TRBJ1-2 TRBV9 TRBD1 few TGTGCCAGCAGCGTAGGGCAGGGGGAACCTAACTATGGCTACACCTTC CASSVGQGEPNYGYTF
TRBJ1-3 TRBV5-4 NA NA TGTGCCAGCAGCCCTAGGGGGGCAGGGTCTGGAAACACCATATATTTT CASSPRGAGSGNTIYF
TRBJ1-1 TRBV7-3 NA few TGTGCCAGCAGCGTCCGAAGCCTGGGGCCTGAAGCTTTCTTT CASSVRSLGPEAFF
TRBJ1-1 TRBV27 NA medium-sized TGTGCCAGCAGTTTAGACCACCTCGGCACTGAAGCTTTCTTT CASSLDHLGTEAFF
TRBJ1-2 TRBV7-8 TRBD1 NA TGTGCCAGCAGCCTTCCTCGACAGGGACTCTATGGCTACACCTTC CASSLPRQGLYGYTF
TRBJ2-3 TRBV6-1 NA NA TGTGCCAGCAGTGAGTCGTGGGGTGATACGCAGTATTTT CASSESWGDTQYF
TRBJ1-1 TRBV7-8 NA NA TGTGCCAGCAGCCTCGACTCCCACGGGAACACTGAAGCTTTCTTT CASSLDSHGNTEAFF
TRBJ1-2 TRBV7-8 NA NA TGTGCCAGCAGCTTAACCGAGGGGGAGGGCGCATGGTACACCTTC CASSLTEGEGAWYTF
TRBJ1-1 TRBV5-5 NA NA TGTGCCAGCAGTTTTCGTAACATGAACACTGAAGCTTTCTTT CASSFRNMNTEAFF
TRBJ2-7 TRBV27 TRBD1 NA TGTGCCGGCAGTTTATCGACAGGGGGCCCCTACGAGCAGTACTTC CAGSLSTGGPYEQYF
TRBJ2-7 TRBV13 NA NA TGTGCCAGCAGCTTAGGCAGGGAACTCGACGAGCAGTACTTC CASSLGRELDEQYF
TRBJ1-5 TRBV4-2 NA NA TGTGCCAGCAGCCAAGACAGGAACAGGCCTTTGGCTCAGCCCCAGCATTTT CASSQDRNRPLAQPQHF
TRBJ2-3 TRBV11-3 TRBD1 NA TGTGCCAGCAGGGACAGGGTTGATACGCAGTATTTT CASRDRVDTQYF
TRBJ2-7 TRBV5-6 NA NA TGTGCCAGCAGCTTAAAGCTAGCTAAGAACCACGAGCAGTACTTC CASSLKLAKNHEQYF
TRBJ1-2 TRBV27 TRBD1 NA TGTGCCAGCAGTGGGGACAGGGAAGCTAACTATGGCTACACCTTC CASSGDREANYGYTF
TRBJ2-7 TRBV11-2 NA NA TGTGCCAGCAGCTTAGGGGGGGCAGGCTACGAGCAGTACTTC CASSLGGAGYEQYF